The 32 T cell receptor beta chains reported below all come from one sample, sequenced in a study of long-term antiretroviral therapy in people with HIV. At the survey level, the v3.0 immunoSEQ assay was run. Sequenced by immunoSEQ multiplex PCR; TCRdb stores in-frame clones only, minus some. Among approximately 21,000 clones listed, 90% were seen once. The sequences come from unsorted PBMCs, collected 4.4 years before starting antiretroviral therapy. These receptors were taken from a woman in her twenties or thirties with HIV.

This chain links TRBV10-3 with TRBJ1-2; TRBD1 matches at 11 bases. Germline loops: CDR1 ENHRY, CDR2 SYGVKD. V shed 6 bases, J shed 8 bases, and the junction held 11 bases outside the gene matches. The CDR3 has 15 residues. CDR3: CAISQIGQGAFGYTF. The CDR3 nucleotides are TGTGCCATCAGCCAGATAGGACAGGGGGCTTTCGGCTACACCTTC.

The rearrangement links TRBV4-3 to TRBJ2-5, with D unclear. V was cut by 2 bases and J by 8 bases, with 18 bases left in between. From germline, CDR1 is LGHNA and CDR2 YSLEER. CDR3 size: 15 residues. For the CDR3, the DNA is TGCGCCAGCAGCCAATTAGTGACCGCTCAGAGAACCCAGTACTTC. The encoded protein is CASSQLVTAQRTQYF.

The gene calls are TRBV27 and TRBJ1-6; 9 bases align to TRBD1. V trimming: 6 bases; J trimming: 8 bases; junction bases outside the gene matches: 8. Germline assignment: CDR1 MNHEY and CDR2 SMNVEV (reference sequence). CDR3 length equals 15 residues. CDR3 residues: CASRNEQGADSPLHF. CDR3 coding DNA: TGTGCCAGCAGAAACGAACAGGGGGCTGATTCACCCCTCCACTTT.

V gene TRBV7-2 combines with J gene TRBJ1-4; possible D gene TRBD1, 5 bases. The CDR3 sequence is 15 residues long. Germline V gene data show CDR1 as SGHTA and CDR2 as FQGNSA. Trimming removed 2 bases from V and 0 bases from J, with 7 bases in between. The CDR3 sequence is CASSLTGATNEKLFF. CDR3 bases: TGTGCCAGCAGCTTAACAGGTGCAACTAATGAAAAACTGTTTTTT.

The chain carries TRBV5-1 and TRBJ2-1; no reliable D call. This CDR3 has 16 amino acids. Per the germline V gene, CDR1 is SGHRS and CDR2 is YFSETQ. V was trimmed by 6 bases and J by 8 bases, leaving 24 bases between them. CDR3 protein: CASTTSPGSRSYEQFF. CDR3 in DNA: TGCGCCAGCACCACCTCCCCTGGTAGTCGCAGTTATGAGCAGTTCTTC.

The chain has TRBV19 and TRBJ1-2, with 8 bases fitting TRBD1. The CDR3 runs to 14 residues. V trimming: 7 bases; J trimming: 4 bases; junction bases outside the gene matches: 8. Germline V gives CDR1 LNHDA, CDR2 SQIVND (reference sequence). The CDR3 DNA is TGTGCCAGTACCCCCTTTCAGGGGGCCTATGGCTACACCTTC. This translates into CASTPFQGAYGYTF.

The chain employs TRBV5-4 and TRBJ2-6, with 8 bases that match TRBD1. The CDR3 is 19 residues long. Germline CDR1 reads SGHNT; CDR2 reads YYREEE (reference sequence). V trimming: 9 bases; J trimming: 2 bases; junction bases outside the gene matches: 19. CDR3 protein: CATYLTGTGSRTGANVLTF. The CDR3, as DNA: TGTGCCACCTACTTAACCGGGACAGGCAGTCGGACTGGGGCCAACGTCCTGACTTTC.

The CDR3 DNA is TGTGCCAGCAGCTCTAGTCTGGGGCCACGAGGGACGCAGTATTTT. Protein: CASSSSLGPRGTQYF. This rearrangement joins TRBV7-2 to TRBJ2-3, with D perhaps being TRBD1 or TRBD2 (5 bases each). The length of the CDR3 is 15 residues. The germline CDR1 and CDR2 sequences are SGHTA and FQGNSA. The V end lost 4 bases, the J end lost 9 bases, and 20 bases lay between the germline ends.

The chain joins TRBV4-3 to TRBJ2-3; tentatively, D is TRBD1 (6 bases). This CDR3 has 17 amino acids. The germline V gene encodes CDR1 LGHNA and CDR2 YSLEER. Trimming took off 2 bases at V and 1 base at J, with 16 bases between the two ends. In DNA, the CDR3 is TGCGCCAGCAGCCAACACCTCCAGGGGCTTGGCACAGATACGCAGTATTTT. This sequence encodes CASSQHLQGLGTDTQYF.

This chain links TRBV29-1 with TRBJ1-4, with D maybe TRBD1 (5 bases). The CDR3 covers 15 residues. The germline V gene encodes CDR1 SQVTM and CDR2 ANQGSEA. The V end lost 4 bases, the J end lost 4 bases, and 16 bases lay between the germline ends. CDR3 protein: CSVGAEGALNEKLFF. The CDR3 coding sequence is TGCAGCGTTGGGGCAGAAGGGGCCCTTAATGAAAAACTGTTTTTT.

This chain links TRBV5-1 with TRBJ1-2; TRBD1 aligns across 9 bases. Looked up from germline, CDR1 is SGHRS and CDR2 is YFSETQ. The CDR3 runs to 16 residues. V was clipped by 0 bases and J by 8 bases; unmatched bases: 11. CDR3 DNA: TGCGCCAGCAGCTTGGTCATTGGGACAGGGCAGAAGGGCTACACCTTC. Translating gives CASSLVIGTGQKGYTF.

This rearrangement joins TRBV5-5 to TRBJ1-2, with D unresolved. CDR1 and CDR2 from the germline V gene are SGHKS and YYEKEE (reference sequence). CDR3 length: 13 residues. V lost 1 base and J 8 bases, leaving 12 bases between the germline ends. The CDR3: CASSLYPGSGYTF. The CDR3 DNA reads as TGTGCCAGCAGCTTGTACCCGGGGTCCGGCTACACCTTC.

The chain uses TRBV12-5 and TRBJ1-2; 11 bases line up with TRBD1. CDR1 LGHNT and CDR2 FRNRAP come from the germline V gene. This CDR3 is built from 18 residues. The J segment lost 3 bases and the V segment lost 1 base, leaving 10 bases of the junction unmatched. As DNA, the CDR3 is TGTGCTAGTGGTTTGGCATGGGACAGGGGGGATAAATACTATGGCTACACCTTC. Amino acid sequence: CASGLAWDRGDKYYGYTF.

The chain employs TRBV6-5 and TRBJ1-1; 10 positions match TRBD1. CDR1 is MNHEY, CDR2 SVGAGI, per germline. The V gene end was trimmed by 0 bases and the J gene end by 3 bases; junction bases not matched to a gene: 1. This CDR3 region has 15 residues. CDR3 in amino acids: CASSYSGTGDTEAFF. The CDR3 DNA reads as TGTGCCAGCAGTTACTCCGGGACAGGGGACACTGAAGCTTTCTTT.

V gene TRBV7-2 combines with J gene TRBJ2-7, with 8 bases lining up with TRBD2. Trimming removed 1 base from V and 1 base from J; junction bases left unmatched: 0. CDR3 length: 14 residues. Per the germline V gene, CDR1 is SGHTA and CDR2 is FQGNSA. The CDR3 DNA reads TGTGCCAGCAGCTTAGTAGCGGGGTCCTACGAGCAGTACTTC. Translated: CASSLVAGSYEQYF.

The chain combines TRBV9 with TRBJ2-1, with D tentatively TRBD2 (7 bases). CDR1 SGDLS and CDR2 YYNGEE come from the germline V gene. V lost 0 bases, J lost 7 bases, and 23 bases lay in between. The CDR3 is 18 amino acids. CDR3 sequence (DNA): TGTGCCAGCAGCGTAGCCCTGTCTGGGGGGGCCGTTCATAATGAGCAGTTCTTC. Amino acid sequence: CASSVALSGGAVHNEQFF.

V is TRBV10-3 and J is TRBJ2-7; 13 nucleotides align to TRBD2. J was trimmed by 0 bases and V by 2 bases; bases with no gene match: 19. This CDR3 is 22 amino acids long. Germline CDR1 and CDR2: ENHRY and SYGVKD. CDR3 region: CAISEPLPGLAGAGLSSYEQYF. CDR3 nucleotides: TGTGCCATCAGTGAGCCGCTCCCTGGACTAGCGGGGGCCGGTCTGAGCTCCTACGAGCAGTACTTC.

The CDR3: CASSPPNGGDANEQFF. The CDR3 DNA reads as TGTGCCAGCTCACCACCGAACGGGGGGGACGCCAATGAGCAGTTCTTC. V gene TRBV18 combines with J gene TRBJ2-1, with TRBD2 matching 8 bases. Germline V lookup: CDR1 KGHSH, CDR2 LQKENI. Germline trimming cut 0 bases from V and 6 bases from J; bases unmatched to any gene: 7. The CDR3 spans 16 residues.

V gene TRBV9 combines with J gene TRBJ2-7, with TRBD1 identical over 12 bases. CDR3 size: 15 residues. CDR1 is SGDLS and CDR2 is YYNGEE in the germline V gene. The J segment lost 7 bases and the V segment lost 3 bases, leaving 8 bases of the junction unmatched. This chain's CDR3 is CASSAEGTGGWEQYF. CDR3 in DNA: TGTGCCAGCAGCGCAGAAGGGACAGGGGGCTGGGAGCAGTACTTC.

The chain carries TRBV14 and TRBJ2-1, with 7 bases that match TRBD2. Germline-derived CDR1 and CDR2 are SGHDN and FVKESK. The CDR3 sequence is 16 residues long. J gave up 10 bases and V 0 bases, and 12 bases lay outside the gene matches. CDR3: CASSQDEGSGDYEQFF. The CDR3 DNA reads as TGTGCCAGCAGCCAAGATGAAGGCAGCGGGGACTACGAGCAGTTCTTC.

This rearrangement joins TRBV4-1 to TRBJ1-1, with D perhaps matching TRBD1 (5 bases). V was shortened by 0 bases and J by 6 bases, with 14 bases between the two germline ends. CDR3 length: 15 residues. Germline values: CDR1 MGHRA, CDR2 YSYEKL. CDR3 protein: CASSQEGGSFSEAFF. The CDR3 DNA follows: TGCGCCAGCAGCCAAGAGGGGGGTAGTTTCTCTGAAGCTTTCTTT.

The V gene is TRBV27, the J gene TRBJ2-3; D assignment may be TRBD1 or TRBD2 (6 bases each). V shed 7 bases and J shed 2 bases, with 10 bases lying between them. This CDR3 has 13 amino acids. Looked up from germline, CDR1 is MNHEY and CDR2 is SMNVEV (reference sequence). The CDR3 DNA sequence: TGTGCCAGCACGGGGGCCGACACAGATACGCAGTATTTT. This translates into CASTGADTDTQYF.

This sequence joins TRBV4-3 and TRBJ2-7, with D tentatively TRBD1 (5 bases). V lost 0 bases and J 3 bases, leaving 12 bases between the germline ends. The CDR3 runs to 15 residues. CDR1 and CDR2 (germline): LGHNA, YSLEER. The CDR3 region has the DNA TGCGCCAGCAGCCAAGACCCAGGGCTTCTCTACGAGCAGTACTTC. The encoded protein is CASSQDPGLLYEQYF.

This clone was seen a single time. The V and J genes are TRBV6-1 and TRBJ2-1; 9 bases are a match to TRBD1. V trimming: 8 bases; J trimming: 4 bases; junction bases outside the gene matches: 9. Germline V gives CDR1 MNHNS, CDR2 SASEGT. The CDR3 spans 15 residues. CDR3 amino acids: CASAWDRVGYNEQFF. The CDR3, as DNA: TGTGCCAGCGCTTGGGACAGGGTCGGATACAATGAGCAGTTCTTC.

The chain joins TRBV9 to TRBJ2-1, with 9 bases fitting TRBD2. The CDR3 sequence is 16 residues long. CDR1 is SGDLS and CDR2 is YYNGEE in the germline V gene. With 2 bases clipped from V and 4 bases from J, the junction kept 7 bases outside the gene matches. This CDR3 reads CASSVRAGGLYNEQFF. The CDR3 coding sequence is TGTGCCAGCAGCGTGCGAGCGGGGGGATTATACAATGAGCAGTTCTTC.

The rearrangement uses TRBV7-2 and TRBJ2-7; no reliable D call. The V and J ends lost 5 bases and 2 bases respectively, with 13 bases between them. Germline lookup yields CDR1 SGHTA and CDR2 FQGNSA. The CDR3 has 14 amino acids. The CDR3 spells CASSPRTAPYEQYF. CDR3 in DNA: TGTGCCAGCAGCCCAAGGACGGCCCCCTACGAGCAGTACTTC. Drawing the rest from reference TRBV7-2 and TRBJ2-7, the complete variable domain is GAGVSQSPSNKVTEKGKDVELRCDPISGHTALYWYRQSLGQGLEFLIYFQGNSAPDKSGLPSDRFSAERTGGSVSTLTIQRTQQEDSAVYLCASSPRTAPYEQYFGPGTRLTVT.

The J gene is TRBJ1-5, the V gene TRBV7-8; no firm D call. The ends were cut back, 0 bases at V and 5 bases at J, with 8 bases in the middle. Germline CDR1 is SGHVS and CDR2 is FQNEAQ. The CDR3 spans 14 residues. CDR3 DNA sequence: TGTGCCAGCAGCTTAGCTGTAGGTCATCAGCCCCAGCATTTT. It yields the protein CASSLAVGHQPQHF.

The genes are TRBV30 and TRBJ1-2; 7 nucleotides line up with TRBD1. The CDR3 has 13 residues. V lost 6 bases and J lost 9; bases outside the gene matches: 13. The germline V gene has CDR1 GTSNPN and CDR2 SVGIG (reference sequence). The CDR3 sequence: CACTLGQQTSYTF. CDR3 coding DNA: TGTGCCTGTACACTGGGACAGCAAACCAGCTACACCTTC.

J is TRBJ2-1 and V is TRBV7-2; TRBD2 matches at 12 bases. CDR3 length equals 13 residues. V was pared by 10 bases and J by 6 bases, with 4 bases of the junction left unmatched. Germline CDR1 is SGHTA and CDR2 is FQGNSA. CDR3 coding DNA: TGTGCCACTAGCGGGGGGGCTCTCAATGAGCAGTTCTTC. As protein: CATSGGALNEQFF.

This rearrangement joins TRBV19 to TRBJ1-3; TRBD1 aligns across 8 bases. Germline loops: CDR1 LNHDA, CDR2 SQIVND (reference sequence). CDR3 length: 18 residues. Unmatched junction bases numbered 14, after V lost 7 bases and J lost 0 bases. CDR3 nucleotide sequence: TGTGCCAGTATGGGGACAGGACGATTAACCGACTCTGGAAACACCATATATTTT. Translating it yields CASMGTGRLTDSGNTIYF.

This chain connects TRBV18 to TRBJ1-1, with D unclear. Germline CDR1 reads KGHSH; CDR2 reads LQKENI. Trimming pared 3 bases from V and 1 base from J, leaving 3 bases between. The CDR3 consists of 12 residues. CDR3 residues: CASSPSNTEAFF. In DNA form, the CDR3 reads TGTGCCAGCTCACCTTCGAACACTGAAGCTTTCTTT.

This clone was detected once. The genes are TRBV10-1 and TRBJ2-1, with 10 bases lining up with TRBD2. The germline gives CDR1 WNHNN, CDR2 SYGVQD (reference sequence). V lost 6 bases, J lost 4 bases, and 3 bases stayed unmatched. The CDR3 totals 14 residues. CDR3 region: CASRAGLAYNEQFF. CDR3 sequence (DNA): TGCGCCAGCAGGGCGGGACTAGCGTACAATGAGCAGTTCTTC.